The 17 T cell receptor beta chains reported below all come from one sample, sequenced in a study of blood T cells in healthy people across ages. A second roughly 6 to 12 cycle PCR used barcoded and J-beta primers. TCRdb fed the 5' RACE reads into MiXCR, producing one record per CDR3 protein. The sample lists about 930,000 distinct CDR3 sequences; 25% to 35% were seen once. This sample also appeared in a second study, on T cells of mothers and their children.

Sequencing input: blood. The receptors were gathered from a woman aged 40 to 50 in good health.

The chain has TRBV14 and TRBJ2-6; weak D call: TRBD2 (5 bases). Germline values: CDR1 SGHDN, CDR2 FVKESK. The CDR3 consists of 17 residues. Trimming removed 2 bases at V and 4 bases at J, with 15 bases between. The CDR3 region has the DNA TGTGCCAGCAGCCAACGGGGTGGCCCTCTCGGGGCCAACGTCCTGACTTTC. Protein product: CASSQRGGPLGANVLTF. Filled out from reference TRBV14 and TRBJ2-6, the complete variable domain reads EAGVTQFPSHSVIEKGQTVTLRCDPISGHDNLYWYRRVMGKEIKFLLHFVKESKQDESGMPNNRFLAERTGGTYSTLKVQPAELEDSGVYFCASSQRGGPLGANVLTFGAGSRLTVL.

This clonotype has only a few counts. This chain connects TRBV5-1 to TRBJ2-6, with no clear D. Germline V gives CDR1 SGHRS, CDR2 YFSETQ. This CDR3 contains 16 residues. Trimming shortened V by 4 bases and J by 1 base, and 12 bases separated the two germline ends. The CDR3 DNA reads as TGCGCCAGCAGCGGACCGTTCGAGTCTGGGGCCAACGTCCTGACTTTC. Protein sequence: CASSGPFESGANVLTF.

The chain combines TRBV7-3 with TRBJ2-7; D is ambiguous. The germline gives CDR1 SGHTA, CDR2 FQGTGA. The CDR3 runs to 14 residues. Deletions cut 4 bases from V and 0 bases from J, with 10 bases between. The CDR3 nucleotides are TGTGCCAGCAGCTATGACCTGGGCTCCTACGAGCAGTACTTC. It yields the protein CASSYDLGSYEQYF. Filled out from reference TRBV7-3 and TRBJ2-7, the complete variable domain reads GAGVSQTPSNKVTEKGKYVELRCDPISGHTALYWYRQSLGQGPEFLIYFQGTGAADDSGLPNDRFFAVRPEGSVSTLKIQRTERGDSAVYLCASSYDLGSYEQYFGPGTRLTVT.

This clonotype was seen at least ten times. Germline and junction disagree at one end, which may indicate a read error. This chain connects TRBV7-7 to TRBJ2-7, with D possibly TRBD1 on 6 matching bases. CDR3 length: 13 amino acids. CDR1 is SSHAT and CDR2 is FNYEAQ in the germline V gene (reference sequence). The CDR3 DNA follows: TGTGCTAGCAGCAAGGGGACAACCTACGAGCAGTACTTC. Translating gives CASSKGTTYEQYF.

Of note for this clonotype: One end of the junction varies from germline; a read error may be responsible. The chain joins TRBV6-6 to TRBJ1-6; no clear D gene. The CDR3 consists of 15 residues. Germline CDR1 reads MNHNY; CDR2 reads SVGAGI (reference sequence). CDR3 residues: CASSYSIGCNSPVHF. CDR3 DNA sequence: TGTGCCAGCAGTTACTCGATTGGGTGCAATTCACCCGTCCACTTT.

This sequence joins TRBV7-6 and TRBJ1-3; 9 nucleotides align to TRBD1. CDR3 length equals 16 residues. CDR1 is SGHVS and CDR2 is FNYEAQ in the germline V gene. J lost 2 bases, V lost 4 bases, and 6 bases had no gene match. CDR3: CASSSWGQGTGNTIYF. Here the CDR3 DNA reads TGTGCCAGCAGCTCGTGGGGACAGGGTACTGGAAACACCATATATTTT.

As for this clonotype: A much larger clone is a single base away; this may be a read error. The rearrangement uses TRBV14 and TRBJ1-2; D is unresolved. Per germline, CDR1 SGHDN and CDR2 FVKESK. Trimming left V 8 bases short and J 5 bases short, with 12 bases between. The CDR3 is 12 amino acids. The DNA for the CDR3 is TGTGCCAGCTGCCCCGGACCATATGGCTACACCTTC. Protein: CASCPGPYGYTF.

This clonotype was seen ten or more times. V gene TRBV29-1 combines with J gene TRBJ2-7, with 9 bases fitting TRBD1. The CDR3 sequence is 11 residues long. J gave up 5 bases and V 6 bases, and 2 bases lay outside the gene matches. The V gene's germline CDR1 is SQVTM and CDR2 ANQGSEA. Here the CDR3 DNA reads TGCAGCGTGGGACAGGGCAACGAGCAGTACTTC. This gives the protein CSVGQGNEQYF.

The CDR3 sequence: CASSLLAGVGMNTEAFF. The CDR3 bases are TGTGCCAGCAGCTTACTGGCGGGGGTGGGGATGAACACTGAAGCTTTCTTT. This chain uses TRBV5-5 with TRBJ1-1, with D possibly TRBD1 on 5 matching bases. The V end was cut by 2 bases, the J end by 0 bases, with 17 bases between. The germline V gene has CDR1 SGHKS and CDR2 YYEKEE (reference sequence). This CDR3 comprises 17 residues.

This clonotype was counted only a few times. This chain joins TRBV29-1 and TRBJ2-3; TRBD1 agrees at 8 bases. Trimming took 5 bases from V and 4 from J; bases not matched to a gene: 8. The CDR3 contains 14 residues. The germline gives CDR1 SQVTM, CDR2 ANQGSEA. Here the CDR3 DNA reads TGCAGCGTTCGATTCGGGACAGGCGCAGATACGCAGTATTTT. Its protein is CSVRFGTGADTQYF.

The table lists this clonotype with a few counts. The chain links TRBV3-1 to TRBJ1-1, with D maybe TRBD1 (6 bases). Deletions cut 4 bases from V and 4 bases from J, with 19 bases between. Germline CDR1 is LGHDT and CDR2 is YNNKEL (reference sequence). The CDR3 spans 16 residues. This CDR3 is CASSPLLLQGFTEAFF. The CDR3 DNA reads TGTGCCAGCAGCCCCTTGCTCCTTCAGGGGTTCACTGAAGCTTTCTTT.

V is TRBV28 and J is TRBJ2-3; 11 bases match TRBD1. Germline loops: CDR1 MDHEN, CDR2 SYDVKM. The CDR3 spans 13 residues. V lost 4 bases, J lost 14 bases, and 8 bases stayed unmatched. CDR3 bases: TGTGCCAGCAGTTCGACGGACAGGGGGCGAGCGTATTTT. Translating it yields CASSSTDRGRAYF.

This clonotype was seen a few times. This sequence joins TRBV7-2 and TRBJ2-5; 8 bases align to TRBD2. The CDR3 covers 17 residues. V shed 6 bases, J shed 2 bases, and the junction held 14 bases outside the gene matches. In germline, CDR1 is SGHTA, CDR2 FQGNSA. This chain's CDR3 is CASRGTGAGGRQETQYF. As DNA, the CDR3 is TGTGCCAGCAGAGGGACGGGGGCGGGGGGCCGTCAAGAGACCCAGTACTTC.

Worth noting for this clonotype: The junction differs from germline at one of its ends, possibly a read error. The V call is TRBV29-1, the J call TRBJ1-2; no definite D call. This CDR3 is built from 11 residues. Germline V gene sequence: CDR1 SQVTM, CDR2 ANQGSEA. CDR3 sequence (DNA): TGCAGCGTTGAAGATCAAAGCGCAGCCCTTTTC. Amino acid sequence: CSVEDQSAALF.

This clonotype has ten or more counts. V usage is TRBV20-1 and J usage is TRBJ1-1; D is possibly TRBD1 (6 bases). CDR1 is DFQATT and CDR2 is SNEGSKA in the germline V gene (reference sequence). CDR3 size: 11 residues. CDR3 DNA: TGCAGCCACAGGGTGAACACTGAAGCTTTCTTT. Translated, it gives CSHRVNTEAFF.

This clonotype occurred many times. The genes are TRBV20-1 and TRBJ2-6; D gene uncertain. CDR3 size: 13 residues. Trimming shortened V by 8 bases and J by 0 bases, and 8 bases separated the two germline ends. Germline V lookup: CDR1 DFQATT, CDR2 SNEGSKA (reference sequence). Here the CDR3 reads CSPRLSGANVLTF. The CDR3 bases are TGCAGTCCCAGGCTCTCTGGGGCCAACGTCCTGACTTTC.

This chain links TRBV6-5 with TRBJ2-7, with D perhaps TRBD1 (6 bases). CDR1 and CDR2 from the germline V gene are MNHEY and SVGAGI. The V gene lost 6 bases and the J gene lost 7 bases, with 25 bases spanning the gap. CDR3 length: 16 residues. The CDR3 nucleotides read TGTGCCAGCAGCCCCGGCGAAGTTACAGGGACGGAGGAGCAGTACTTC. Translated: CASSPGEVTGTEEQYF.